The next 23 T cell receptor beta chains were all read from a single sample in a study of cytomegalovirus exposure and HLA in healthy donors. Amplification used 60 Vbeta primers and 13 Jbeta primers. The data were produced by immunoSEQ multiplex PCR, yet TCRdb's version contains in-frame clones alone and is incomplete. The profile shows roughly 92,000 clones, approximately 7.1% of them singletons. Sequencing input: PBMCs. The receptors stem from a man aged 50 to 59 in good health and CMV-seronegative.

The gene calls are TRBV6-5 and TRBJ1-1; 8 bases agree with TRBD1. This CDR3 is built from 15 residues. Trimming at V came to 5 bases and at J to 1 base, leaving 6 bases not matched to a gene. Germline CDR1 reads MNHEY; CDR2 reads SVGAGI. The CDR3 protein is CASSARGTGNTEAFF. Here the CDR3 DNA reads TGTGCCAGCAGTGCTCGCGGGACAGGGAACACTGAAGCTTTCTTT.

A few counts support this clone. The chain joins TRBV29-1 to TRBJ1-1, with 8 bases lining up with TRBD1. The CDR3 is 13 amino acids. J lost 1 base, V lost 6 bases, and 4 bases had no gene match. Germline V gives CDR1 SQVTM, CDR2 ANQGSEA. The CDR3 DNA reads TGCAGCGTGGGGGGGACAGGGAACACTGAAGCTTTCTTT. This translates into CSVGGTGNTEAFF.

The CDR3 spells CASSKVDWNTEAFF. DNA of the CDR3: TGTGCCAGCAGCAAAGTAGATTGGAACACTGAAGCTTTCTTT. The J gene is TRBJ1-1, the V gene TRBV11-2; D not certain. Germline assignment: CDR1 SGHAT and CDR2 FQNNGV. The CDR3 sequence is 14 residues long. Trimming cost V 5 bases and J 1 base, with 11 bases left between them. The whole variable domain, remainder taken from reference TRBV11-2 and TRBJ1-1, is EAGVAQSPRYKIIEKRQSVAFWCNPISGHATLYWYQQILGQGPKLLIQFQNNGVVDDSQLPKDRFSAERLKGVDSTLKIQPAKLEDSAVYLCASSKVDWNTEAFFGQGTRLTVV.

Of note for this clone: The sample has other DNA sequences that encode this CDR3 too. The chain joins TRBV6-5 to TRBJ1-5; D is possibly TRBD1 (5 bases). CDR1 and CDR2 (germline): MNHEY, SVGAGI. CDR3 size: 14 residues. With 2 bases removed from V and 2 bases from J, the gap between germline ends came to 7 bases. The CDR3 protein is CASSYGGGNQPQHF. CDR3 nucleotide sequence: TGTGCCAGCAGTTACGGGGGGGGCAATCAGCCCCAGCATTTT.

This clone occurred a few times. This chain joins TRBV19 and TRBJ1-1, with D unresolved. This CDR3 region has 11 residues. The V end was cut by 7 bases, the J end by 5 bases, with 8 bases between. CDR1 LNHDA and CDR2 SQIVND come from the germline V gene (reference sequence). The CDR3 region is CASKRGTEAFF. CDR3 DNA: TGTGCCAGTAAGCGTGGAACTGAAGCTTTCTTT.

The rearrangement uses TRBV10-2 and TRBJ2-1, with 14 bases lining up with TRBD2. Germline lookup yields CDR1 WSHSY and CDR2 SAAADI. This CDR3 spans 16 amino acids. The V segment lost 5 bases and the J segment 6 bases; nucleotides outside the gene matches: 6. The CDR3 DNA reads TGCGCCAGCAGTAGAACGGGACTAGCGGGGGTCAATGAGCAGTTCTTC. Residues: CASSRTGLAGVNEQFF.

This clone was seen more than once but under ten times. The rearrangement joins TRBV11-1 to TRBJ1-2; D gene unclear. Trimming stripped 2 bases from V and 6 bases from J, with 10 bases between. Germline assignment: CDR1 SGHAT and CDR2 FQDESV (reference sequence). This CDR3 is built from 13 residues. The CDR3 sequence: CASSLRGFDGYTF. The CDR3 DNA sequence: TGTGCCAGCAGCTTAAGAGGGTTCGATGGCTACACCTTC.

The gene calls are TRBV29-1 and TRBJ2-5; maybe TRBD1 (6 bases). The germline V gene encodes CDR1 SQVTM and CDR2 ANQGSEA. CDR3 size: 12 residues. CDR3 protein: CSGMDSQETQYF. CDR3 in DNA: TGCAGTGGAATGGACAGTCAAGAGACCCAGTACTTC.

V gene TRBV5-4 combines with J gene TRBJ2-1; D perhaps matches TRBD2 (7 bases). Trimming took off 6 bases at V and 5 bases at J, with 18 bases between the two ends. The CDR3 is made up of 15 amino acids. CDR1 and CDR2 (germline): SGHNT, YYREEE (reference sequence). The chain's CDR3 is CASTTRAGAHNEQFF. DNA of the CDR3: TGTGCCAGCACCACGAGGGCGGGGGCACACAATGAGCAGTTCTTC.

The chain links TRBV7-3 to TRBJ2-1, with unresolved D. Looked up from germline, CDR1 is SGHTA and CDR2 is FQGTGA. The CDR3 is 13 amino acids. V was cut by 1 base and J by 6 bases, with 7 bases left in between. Here the CDR3 reads CASSLMRSNEQFF. Written as DNA, the CDR3 is TGTGCCAGCAGCTTAATGAGGAGCAATGAGCAGTTCTTC.

This clone was detected only a few times. Other DNA sequences of this sample code for an identical CDR3. V and J are TRBV18 and TRBJ1-1; a weak D match, TRBD1 (5 bases). The V end lost 1 base, the J end lost 1 base, and 7 bases lay between the germline ends. The CDR3 totals 14 residues. The germline gives CDR1 KGHSH, CDR2 LQKENI. The CDR3 here is CASSPQTENTEAFF. DNA for the CDR3: TGTGCCAGCTCACCACAGACAGAGAACACTGAAGCTTTCTTT.

The chain carries TRBV29-1 and TRBJ2-1; TRBD1 matches at 8 bases. This CDR3 is built from 16 residues. The ends lost 4 bases at V and 5 bases at J; junction bases unmatched: 13. Germline CDR1 reads SQVTM; CDR2 reads ANQGSEA. The CDR3 is CSVGFRGRQSHNEQFF. As DNA, the CDR3 is TGCAGCGTTGGTTTCAGGGGGCGACAATCCCACAATGAGCAGTTCTTC.

The chain combines TRBV10-3 with TRBJ2-2; 13 bases are a match to TRBD2. Trimming at V came to 4 bases and at J to 7 bases, leaving 6 bases not matched to a gene. The CDR3 is 16 amino acids. From germline, CDR1 is ENHRY and CDR2 SYGVKD. CDR3 DNA: TGTGCCATCAGTGCACTAGCGGGAGGGCCGGGCGGGGAGCTGTTTTTT. This sequence encodes CAISALAGGPGGELFF.

This chain links TRBV5-1 with TRBJ1-4; D is ambiguous. Per the germline V gene, CDR1 is SGHRS and CDR2 is YFSETQ. The CDR3 consists of 14 residues. Trimming pared 4 bases from V and 7 bases from J, leaving 14 bases between. The CDR3 spells CASSMGRSSEKLFF. The CDR3, as DNA: TGCGCCAGCAGCATGGGCCGTTCTAGTGAAAAACTGTTTTTT.

The chain is built from TRBV6-1 and TRBJ1-3; no clear D. Deletions cut 3 bases from V and 2 bases from J, with 8 bases between. Per the germline V gene, CDR1 is MNHNS and CDR2 is SASEGT. The length of the CDR3 is 14 residues. The CDR3 DNA is TGTGCCAGCAGTGATCGGGGAGCTGGAAACACCATATATTTT. As protein: CASSDRGAGNTIYF.

The chain links TRBV27 to TRBJ1-2; the match to TRBD1 covers 8 bases. The CDR3 covers 14 residues. Germline lookup yields CDR1 MNHEY and CDR2 SMNVEV (reference sequence). The V segment lost 6 bases and the J segment 3 bases; nucleotides outside the gene matches: 6. The CDR3 region has the DNA TGTGCCAGCAGCCGACAGGGGAAGGACTATGGCTACACCTTC. Translation gives CASSRQGKDYGYTF.

This clone turned up a few times. V usage is TRBV6-1 and J usage is TRBJ1-1, with 9 nucleotides matching TRBD1. Germline V gives CDR1 MNHNS, CDR2 SASEGT. This CDR3 has 13 amino acids. V was pared by 7 bases and J by 1 base, with 1 base of the junction left unmatched. The CDR3 sequence is CASKDRGNTEAFF. CDR3 DNA sequence: TGTGCCAGCAAGGACAGGGGGAACACTGAAGCTTTCTTT.

This sequence joins TRBV28 and TRBJ2-7, with no clear D. The CDR3 consists of 15 residues. From germline, CDR1 is MDHEN and CDR2 SYDVKM. Trimming took off 4 bases at V and 0 bases at J, with 13 bases between the two ends. CDR3 loop: CASSSGITSSYEQYF. CDR3 in DNA: TGTGCCAGCAGTTCGGGTATTACAAGCTCCTACGAGCAGTACTTC.

This clone was seen only a few times. The chain combines TRBV5-8 with TRBJ1-4; D remains ambiguous. V was cut by 4 bases and J by 7 bases, with 11 bases left in between. This CDR3 has 13 amino acids. Germline CDR1 is SGHTS and CDR2 is YDEGEE. For the CDR3, the DNA is TGTGCCAGCAGCCCGAGGGTGGGTGAAAAACTGTTTTTT. It codes for CASSPRVGEKLFF.

The chain combines TRBV15 with TRBJ2-7, with D tentatively TRBD2 (5 bases). The CDR3 spans 14 residues. V shed 1 base and J shed 1 base, with 8 bases lying between them. Germline loops: CDR1 LNHNV, CDR2 YYDKDF (reference sequence). The CDR3 protein is CATSRGGLSYEQYF. CDR3 DNA: TGTGCCACCAGCAGAGGAGGACTGTCCTACGAGCAGTACTTC.

J is TRBJ2-3 and V is TRBV7-2; no clear D. In germline, CDR1 is SGHTA, CDR2 FQGNSA. V was clipped by 6 bases and J by 6 bases, with 10 bases between them. The CDR3 has 12 residues. As DNA, the CDR3 is TGTGCCAGCAGGAACCGAGGTGATACGCAGTATTTT. The encoded protein is CASRNRGDTQYF. Drawing the rest from reference TRBV7-2 and TRBJ2-3, the complete variable domain is GAGVSQSPSNKVTEKGKDVELRCDPISGHTALYWYRQSLGQGLEFLIYFQGNSAPDKSGLPSDRFSAERTGGSVSTLTIQRTQQEDSAVYLCASRNRGDTQYFGPGTRLTVL.

This clone was seen a handful of times. This chain connects TRBV6-5 to TRBJ1-1, with D unclear. V shed 4 bases and J shed 2 bases, with 8 bases lying between them. In germline, CDR1 is MNHEY, CDR2 SVGAGI. The CDR3 has 13 amino acids. The CDR3 reads CASSSSGNTEAFF. The CDR3 DNA reads as TGTGCCAGCAGTTCTAGCGGAAACACTGAAGCTTTCTTT.

This clone has a handful of counts. J is TRBJ2-1 and V is TRBV9, with D tentatively TRBD1 (6 bases). Germline V gene data show CDR1 as SGDLS and CDR2 as YYNGEE. This CDR3 is built from 16 residues. Trimming shortened V by 4 bases and J by 7 bases, and 21 bases separated the two germline ends. CDR3 protein: CASSPRPNSRGNEQFF. The CDR3 DNA follows: TGTGCCAGCAGCCCTCGCCCCAACTCGAGGGGGAATGAGCAGTTCTTC.